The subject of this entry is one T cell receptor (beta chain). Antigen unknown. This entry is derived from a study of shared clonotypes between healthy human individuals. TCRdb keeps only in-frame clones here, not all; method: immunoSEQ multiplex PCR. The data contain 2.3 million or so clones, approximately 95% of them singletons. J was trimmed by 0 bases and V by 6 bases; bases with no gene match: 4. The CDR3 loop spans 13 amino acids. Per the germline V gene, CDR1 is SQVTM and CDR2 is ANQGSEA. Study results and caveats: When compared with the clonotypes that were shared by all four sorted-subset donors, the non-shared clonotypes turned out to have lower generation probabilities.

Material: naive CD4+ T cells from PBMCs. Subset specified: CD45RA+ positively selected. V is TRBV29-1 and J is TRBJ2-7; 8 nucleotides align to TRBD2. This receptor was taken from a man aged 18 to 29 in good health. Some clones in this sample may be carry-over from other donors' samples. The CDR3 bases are TGCAGCGTGGCCGGGACTAGCTCCTACGAGCAGTACTTC. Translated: CSVAGTSSYEQYF.